Sequencing of this TCR beta chain was carried out in a study of Tregs in tolerant kidney transplant recipients (dated by TCRdb to about 2019). For context, the study as a whole: The study applied TCRbeta sequencing to find donor-specific regulatory T cells before combined kidney and bone marrow transplantation and then followed those same cells after transplant. General conclusions and limits of the study: The most biologically relevant and donor-specific TCRbeta repertoire appeared to be identified by expanding Tregs with activated donor B cells. The study was constrained by small patient numbers, and validation of the findings is required in larger populations and under other immunosuppression protocols. In tolerant patients, the expansion of donor-specific Tregs was greater than global Treg expansion, suggesting that the expansion was antigen-driven rather than nonspecific. PCR primers changed over time for some patients, so nucleotide-level comparison across those patients' samples was not possible. Biological reproducibility was not directly addressed, though technical replication error appeared minimal.

From its cysteine to its phenylalanine, the CDR3 spans 15 amino acids. The 36 bases shown cover part of the CDR3, and their frame starts at base 1. The germline V gene (reference sequence) supplies CDR1 SEHNR and CDR2 FQNEAQ. Germline trimming: 5 bases from V, 3 bases from J; junction bases outside gene matches: 7. As for this clone: Its antigen is unknown. The CDR3 goes on 3 residues after the read ends, and that part is filled in from the germline J gene.

For TCRbeta CDR3 sequencing, genomic DNA was extracted from sorted cells using the QIAGEN DNeasy Blood and Tissue Kit. High-throughput TCRbeta CDR3 sequencing was carried out commercially through immunoSEQ, with PCR amplification with bias correction and internal controls included. Per the authors' processing: Unique productive TCRbeta sequences were defined by CDR3 nucleotide sequence where primers matched, otherwise by CDR3 amino acid sequence with Vbeta and Jbeta genes. To correct for sorting error, sequences found in more than one sorted population at a frequency ratio of 2:1 or less were discarded, and the remaining shared sequences were assigned to the population with the higher frequency. Donor-reactive sequences were defined as at least 5-fold expanded in CFSE-low cells versus unstimulated cells, with frequency of at least 0.01% in CFSE-low cells. Jensen-Shannon divergence calculated on the top 100 TCRbeta sequences ranked by frequency was used to measure repertoire divergence. For any sample with multiple sequencing runs, sorting error was corrected in each run separately before the runs were pooled. Here the immuneACCESS table is served through TCRdb, limited to in-frame sequences with V and J called. Missing clones are a known gap in these copies; in checked studies unresolved V genes cover under half, and the rest lacks a known reason. V, J and clone size are those of that table, while D and trimming were read from the DNA. The table kept for this sample lists around 30,000 clones. 1.8% of the sample rests with the top ten.

Related donors were used in the transplants with nonmyeloablative bone marrow transplantation, and mixed chimerism was transient in the human trials. Thawed PBMCs were FACS-sorted into unstimulated Tregs (CD4+CD25+CD127-), CD4+ non-Tregs (CD4+CD25-), CD4 cells and CD8 cells. Several combined kidney and bone marrow transplant recipients from the ITN036ST trial were included as patients, and samples were available only from these trial subjects. Healthy control blood was processed by Ficoll density gradient to PBMCs and cryopreserved; patient PBMCs were collected before and after transplant. The V and J segments used are TRBV7-9 and TRBJ1-5; 7 junctional bases match TRBD1. The TCR originated in a human patient who received a combined kidney and bone marrow transplant. Donor T cells from the graft may be present among the T cells after a transplant. Sequences were derived from CD4+ T cells from blood (PBMCs), sampled 24 months after the transplant. The part of the CDR3 DNA that was read is TGTGCCAGCAGCAGCTCCACAGGGGTCAATCAGCCC. This sequence encodes CASSSSTGVNQP. The CDR3 in full is CASSSSTGVNQPQHF.